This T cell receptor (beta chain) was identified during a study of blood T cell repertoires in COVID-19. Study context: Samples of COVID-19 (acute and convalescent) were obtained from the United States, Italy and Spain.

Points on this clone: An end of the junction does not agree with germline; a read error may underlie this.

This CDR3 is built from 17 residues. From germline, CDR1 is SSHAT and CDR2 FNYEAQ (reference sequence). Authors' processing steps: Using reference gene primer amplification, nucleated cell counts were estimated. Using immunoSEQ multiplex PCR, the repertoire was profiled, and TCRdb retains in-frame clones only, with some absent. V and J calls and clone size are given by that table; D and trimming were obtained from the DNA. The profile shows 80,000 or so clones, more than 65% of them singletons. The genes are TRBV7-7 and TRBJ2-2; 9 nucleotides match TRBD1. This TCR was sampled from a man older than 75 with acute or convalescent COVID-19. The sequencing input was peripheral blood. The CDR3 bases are TGTGCTAGCAGCCTAAACCGGGACAGGGCTCACACCGGGGAGCTGTTTTTT. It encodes CASSLNRDRAHTGELFF.